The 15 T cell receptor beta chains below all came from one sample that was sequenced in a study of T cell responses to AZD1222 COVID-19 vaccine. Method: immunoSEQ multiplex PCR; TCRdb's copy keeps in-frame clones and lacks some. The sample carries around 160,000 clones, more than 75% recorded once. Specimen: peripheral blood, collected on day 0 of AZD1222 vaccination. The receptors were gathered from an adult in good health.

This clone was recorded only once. The CDR3: CASSVSGDYGYTF. CDR3 DNA: TGTGCCAGCAGTGTATCAGGAGACTATGGCTACACCTTC. The genes are TRBV2 and TRBJ1-2; the D is unclear. Looked up from germline, CDR1 is SNHLY and CDR2 is FYNNEI. The CDR3 is 13 residues long. V was pared by 4 bases and J by 3 bases, with 9 bases between.

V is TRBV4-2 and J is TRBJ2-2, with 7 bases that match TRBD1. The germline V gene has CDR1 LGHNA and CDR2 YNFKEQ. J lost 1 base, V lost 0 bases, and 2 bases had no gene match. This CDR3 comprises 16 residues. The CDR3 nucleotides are TGTGCCAGCAGCCAAGACCGACAGGGGAACACCGGGGAGCTGTTTTTT. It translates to CASSQDRQGNTGELFF.

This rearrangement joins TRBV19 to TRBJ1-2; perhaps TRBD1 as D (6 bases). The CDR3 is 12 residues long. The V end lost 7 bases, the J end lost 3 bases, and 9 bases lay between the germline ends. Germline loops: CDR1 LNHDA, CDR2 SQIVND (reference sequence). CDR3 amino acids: CASKGGDYGYTF. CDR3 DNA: TGTGCCAGTAAAGGGGGGGACTATGGCTACACCTTC.

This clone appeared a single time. CDR3 DNA sequence: TGTGCCAGCAGCACAAGGACAGGGCTCTCTGGAAACACCATATATTTT. Translating gives CASSTRTGLSGNTIYF. This chain uses TRBV9 with TRBJ1-3, with 8 positions matching TRBD1. Trimming took 4 bases from V and 0 from J; bases not matched to a gene: 6. The CDR3 length is 16 residues. Per the germline V gene, CDR1 is SGDLS and CDR2 is YYNGEE. Variable domain in full (rest from reference TRBV9 and TRBJ1-3): DSGVTQTPKHLITATGQRVTLRCSPRSGDLSVYWYQQSLDQGLQFLIQYYNGEERAKGNILERFSAQQFPDLHSELNLSSLELGDSALYFCASSTRTGLSGNTIYFGEGSWLTVV.

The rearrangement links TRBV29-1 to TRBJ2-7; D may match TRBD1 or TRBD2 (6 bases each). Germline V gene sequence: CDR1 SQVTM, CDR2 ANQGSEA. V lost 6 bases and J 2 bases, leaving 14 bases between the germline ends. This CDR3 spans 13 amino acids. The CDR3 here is CSVGPRGAYEQYF. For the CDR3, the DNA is TGCAGCGTCGGGCCGAGGGGGGCCTACGAGCAGTACTTC.

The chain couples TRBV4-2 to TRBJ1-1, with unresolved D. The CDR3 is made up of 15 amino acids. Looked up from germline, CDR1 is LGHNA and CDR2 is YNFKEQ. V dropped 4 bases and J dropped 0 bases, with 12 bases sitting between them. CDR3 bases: TGTGCCAGCAGCCTTGGAGGGAATATGAACACTGAAGCTTTCTTT. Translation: CASSLGGNMNTEAFF.

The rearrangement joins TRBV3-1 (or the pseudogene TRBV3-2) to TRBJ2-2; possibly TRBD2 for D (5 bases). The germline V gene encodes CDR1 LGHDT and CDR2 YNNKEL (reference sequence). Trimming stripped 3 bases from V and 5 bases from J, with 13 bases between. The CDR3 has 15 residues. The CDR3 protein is CASSHILEKTGELFF. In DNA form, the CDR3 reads TGTGCCAGCAGCCATATACTAGAGAAGACCGGGGAGCTGTTTTTT.

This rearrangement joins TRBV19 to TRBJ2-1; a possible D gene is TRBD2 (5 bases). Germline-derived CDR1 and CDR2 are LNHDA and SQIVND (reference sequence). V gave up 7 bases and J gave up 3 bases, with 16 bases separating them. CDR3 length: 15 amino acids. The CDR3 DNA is TGTGCCAGTAAGAAGGGAGCGGCTTACTACAATGAGCAGTTCTTC. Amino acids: CASKKGAAYYNEQFF.

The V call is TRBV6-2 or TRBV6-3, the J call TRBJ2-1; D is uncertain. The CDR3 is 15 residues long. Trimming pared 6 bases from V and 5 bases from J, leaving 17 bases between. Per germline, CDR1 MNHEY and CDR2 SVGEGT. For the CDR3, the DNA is TGTGCCAGCAGCCGCACTAATCGAAAAAACAATGAGCAGTTCTTC. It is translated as CASSRTNRKNNEQFF.

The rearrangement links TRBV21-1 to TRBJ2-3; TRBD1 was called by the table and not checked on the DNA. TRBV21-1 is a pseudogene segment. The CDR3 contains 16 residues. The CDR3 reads CASSKVSTPSTDTQYF. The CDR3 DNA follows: TGTGCCAGCAGCAAAGTTTCAACACCCAGCACAGATACGCAGTATTTT.

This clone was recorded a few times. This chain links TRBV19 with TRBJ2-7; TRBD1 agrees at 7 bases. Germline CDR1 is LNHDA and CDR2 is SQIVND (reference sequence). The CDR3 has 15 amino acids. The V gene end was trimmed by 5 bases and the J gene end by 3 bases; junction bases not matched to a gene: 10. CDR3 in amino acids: CASSPTRDSFYEQYF. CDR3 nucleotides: TGTGCCAGTAGTCCCACGAGGGACAGCTTCTACGAGCAGTACTTC.

The DNA for the CDR3 is TGTGCCAGCAGTTACTCCGCCTACGAGCAGTACTTC. Translated: CASSYSAYEQYF. The gene calls are TRBV6-2 or TRBV6-3 and TRBJ2-7; D unclear. The CDR3 totals 12 residues. V lost 0 bases, J lost 2 bases, and 2 bases lay in between. Germline V gene lookup returns CDR1 MNHEY and CDR2 SVGEGT.

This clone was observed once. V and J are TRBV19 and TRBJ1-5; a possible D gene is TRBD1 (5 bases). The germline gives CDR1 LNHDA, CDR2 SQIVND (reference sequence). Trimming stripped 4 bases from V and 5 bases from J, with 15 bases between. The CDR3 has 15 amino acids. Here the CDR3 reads CASSKTGQSYQPQHF. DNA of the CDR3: TGTGCCAGTAGTAAAACAGGCCAAAGTTATCAGCCCCAGCATTTT.

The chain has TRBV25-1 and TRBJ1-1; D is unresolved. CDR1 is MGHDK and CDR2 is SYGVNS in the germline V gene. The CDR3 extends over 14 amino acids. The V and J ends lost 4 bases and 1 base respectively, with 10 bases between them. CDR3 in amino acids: CASSGGRENTEAFF. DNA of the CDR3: TGTGCCAGCAGTGGAGGTCGGGAGAACACTGAAGCTTTCTTT.

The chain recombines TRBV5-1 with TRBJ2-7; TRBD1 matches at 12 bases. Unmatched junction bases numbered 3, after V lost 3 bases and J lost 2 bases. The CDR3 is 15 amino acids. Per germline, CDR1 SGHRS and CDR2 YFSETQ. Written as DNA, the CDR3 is TGCGCCAGCAGCTGGGGACAGGGGGCGACCTACGAGCAGTACTTC. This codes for CASSWGQGATYEQYF.